This paragraph reports one T cell receptor beta chain. Trimming pared 5 bases from V and 9 bases from J, leaving 17 bases between. The CDR3 contains 14 residues. Germline V gene data show CDR1 as SGHRS and CDR2 as YFSETQ. This sample is drawn from a study of blood T cell repertoires in COVID-19. Overall study context: Acute-phase and convalescent COVID-19 samples originated in the United States, Italy and Spain.

Seattle patient enrollment occurred during active infection, with longitudinal follow-up thereafter. Using immunoSEQ multiplex PCR, the repertoire was profiled, and TCRdb retains in-frame clones only, with some absent. This sample yields approximately 350,000 clones, of which around nine tenths are seen a single time; just over 7% belongs to the top ten. This chain connects TRBV5-1 to TRBJ2-2; D might be TRBD2 (5 bases). Sequencing was performed on peripheral blood. The source is a woman in her fifties or sixties with COVID-19, enrolled during active disease. The DNA of the CDR3 is TGCGCCAGCAGTTTTGAGGACTCTCGAAGGGAGCTGTTTTTT. Amino acid sequence: CASSFEDSRRELFF.